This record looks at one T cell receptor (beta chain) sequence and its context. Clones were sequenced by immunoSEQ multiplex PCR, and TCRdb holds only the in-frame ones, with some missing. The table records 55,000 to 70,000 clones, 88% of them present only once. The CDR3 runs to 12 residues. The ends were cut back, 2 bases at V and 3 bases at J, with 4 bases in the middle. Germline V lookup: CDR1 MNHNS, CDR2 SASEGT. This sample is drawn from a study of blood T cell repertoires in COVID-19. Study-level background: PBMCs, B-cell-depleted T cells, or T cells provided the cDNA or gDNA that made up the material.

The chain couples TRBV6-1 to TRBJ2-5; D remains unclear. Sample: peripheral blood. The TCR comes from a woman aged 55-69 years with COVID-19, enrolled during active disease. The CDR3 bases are TGTGCCAGCAGTGAAACGGAAGAGACCCAGTACTTC. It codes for CASSETEETQYF.